A single sample gave rise to the 27 T cell receptor beta chains below, sequenced in a study of blood T cell repertoires in COVID-19. Data came from immunoSEQ multiplex PCR; TCRdb stores just in-frame clones and leaves some out. The sample contains 20,000 to 30,000 clones, roughly 89% of which appear only once. Source material: peripheral blood. Receptors originate from a woman aged 60-75 years with active COVID-19.

This chain connects TRBV28 to TRBJ1-2; weak D call: TRBD1 (6 bases). Germline lookup yields CDR1 MDHEN and CDR2 SYDVKM. There are 13 residues in the CDR3. V lost 8 bases and J lost 6, with 16 bases in between. The CDR3 sequence: CASRLRGGNGYTF. CDR3 DNA sequence: TGTGCCAGCCGCCTACGTGGGGGCAATGGCTACACCTTC.

This chain links TRBV7-2 with TRBJ1-3; tentatively, D is TRBD1 (5 bases). V gave up 3 bases and J gave up 0 bases, with 12 bases separating them. The V gene's germline CDR1 is SGHTA and CDR2 FQGNSA. The CDR3 contains 16 residues. This CDR3 is CASSFIRRGSGNTIYF. In DNA, the CDR3 is TGTGCCAGCAGCTTCATTCGTAGGGGCTCTGGAAACACCATATATTTT.

The chain employs TRBV6-6 and TRBJ2-7; 10 bases match TRBD2. The CDR3 covers 14 residues. The germline V gene has CDR1 MNHNY and CDR2 SVGAGI (reference sequence). V lost 6 bases, J lost 6 bases, and 8 bases stayed unmatched. CDR3 amino acids: CASRSLAGESEQYF. The CDR3 nucleotides are TGTGCCAGCAGATCCCTAGCGGGAGAGAGCGAGCAGTACTTC.

This sequence joins TRBV7-8 and TRBJ1-1, with 8 bases identical to TRBD1. The CDR3 is made up of 14 amino acids. Trimming removed 5 bases from V and 7 bases from J; junction bases left unmatched: 9. Per the germline V gene, CDR1 is SGHVS and CDR2 is FQNEAQ. The CDR3 sequence is CASSLDRAVNEAFF. The CDR3 DNA follows: TGTGCCAGCAGCCTGGACAGGGCAGTCAATGAAGCTTTCTTT.

CDR3 coding DNA: TGTGCCAGCAGCTTCGGACCAGTCGGGGACACTGAAGCTTTCTTT. It encodes CASSFGPVGDTEAFF. The V gene is TRBV11-2, the J gene TRBJ1-1; D unclear. In germline, CDR1 is SGHAT, CDR2 FQNNGV. With 3 bases removed from V and 3 bases from J, the gap between germline ends came to 14 bases. The CDR3 is made up of 15 amino acids. Full variable domain (rest looked up from reference TRBV11-2 and TRBJ1-1): EAGVAQSPRYKIIEKRQSVAFWCNPISGHATLYWYQQILGQGPKLLIQFQNNGVVDDSQLPKDRFSAERLKGVDSTLKIQPAKLEDSAVYLCASSFGPVGDTEAFFGQGTRLTVV.

The chain employs TRBV20-1 and TRBJ1-1; D uncertain. The CDR3 contains 11 residues. Germline values: CDR1 DFQATT, CDR2 SNEGSKA (reference sequence). The V and J ends lost 5 bases and 10 bases respectively, with 14 bases between them. CDR3 protein: CSAPVPGLAFF. The CDR3 nucleotides read TGCAGTGCTCCCGTCCCGGGGTTAGCTTTCTTT.

The rearrangement joins TRBV19 to TRBJ1-1, with D perhaps matching TRBD1 (5 bases). Per germline, CDR1 LNHDA and CDR2 SQIVND (reference sequence). The CDR3 spans 11 residues. Trimming removed 1 base at V and 11 bases at J, with 8 bases between. The CDR3 region has the DNA TGTGCCAGTAGTATAGCGGGGGTGGCTTTCTTT. Encoded protein: CASSIAGVAFF. Filled out from reference TRBV19 and TRBJ1-1, the complete variable domain reads DGGITQSPKYLFRKEGQNVTLSCEQNLNHDAMYWYRQDPGQGLRLIYYSQIVNDFQKGDIAEGYSVSREKKESFPLTVTSAQKNPTAFYLCASSIAGVAFFGQGTRLTVV.

The CDR3 region is CASSRSGLAEPSYNEQFF. The CDR3 coding sequence is TGTGCCAGTAGTAGATCGGGACTAGCGGAACCTTCCTACAATGAGCAGTTCTTC. This chain connects TRBV19 to TRBJ2-1, with TRBD2 matching 11 bases. The CDR3 covers 18 residues. With 4 bases clipped from V and 1 base from J, the junction kept 9 bases outside the gene matches. Germline V gives CDR1 LNHDA, CDR2 SQIVND (reference sequence).

The genes are TRBV28 and TRBJ2-7, with D possibly being TRBD2 (7 bases). V was pared by 2 bases and J by 3 bases, with 11 bases between. Germline V lookup: CDR1 MDHEN, CDR2 SYDVKM. The CDR3 is made up of 14 amino acids. The CDR3 sequence: CASSLGGGRYEQYF. The CDR3, as DNA: TGTGCCAGCAGTTTAGGCGGGGGCCGCTACGAGCAGTACTTC.

Written as DNA, the CDR3 is TGTGCCAGCAGCCACCATTCCACCGTGAGACAGTTCTTC. Amino acid sequence: CASSHHSTVRQFF. The gene calls are TRBV3-1 (or the pseudogene TRBV3-2) and TRBJ2-1; D unclear. V gave up 3 bases and J gave up 13 bases, with 16 bases separating them. The CDR3 runs 13 residues. In germline, CDR1 is LGHDT, CDR2 YNNKEL (reference sequence).

The chain recombines TRBV14 with TRBJ2-1, with 9 positions matching TRBD2. This CDR3 is 16 amino acids long. Germline CDR1 and CDR2: SGHDN and FVKESK. V lost 1 base, J lost 7 bases, and 8 bases stayed unmatched. The CDR3 DNA sequence: TGTGCCAGCAGCCAAGGGGTAGCGGGAGTGCGGAATGAGCAGTTCTTC. It yields the protein CASSQGVAGVRNEQFF.

V and J are TRBV6-2 or TRBV6-3 and TRBJ2-1; possibly TRBD2 for D (6 bases). V was trimmed by 0 bases and J by 6 bases, leaving 12 bases between them. The CDR3 length is 15 residues. Germline V CDR1 and CDR2: MNHEY, SVGEGT. CDR3: CASSYSSGGGNEQFF. The DNA of the CDR3 is TGTGCCAGCAGTTACTCTAGCGGAGGAGGCAATGAGCAGTTCTTC.

This clone was recorded only once. The chain recombines TRBV14 with TRBJ1-1; D gene uncertain. Germline CDR1 reads SGHDN; CDR2 reads FVKESK. V gave up 3 bases and J gave up 4 bases, with 15 bases separating them. The length of the CDR3 is 15 residues. CDR3 DNA sequence: TGTGCCAGCAGCCAGTTTGGCGGCGGCGGCACTGAAGCTTTCTTT. Translating gives CASSQFGGGGTEAFF.

This clone was picked up one time. The chain combines TRBV10-2 with TRBJ1-6; D not resolved. Per germline, CDR1 WSHSY and CDR2 SAAADI. The CDR3 sequence is 13 residues long. V lost 5 bases and J lost 5, with 7 bases in between. The CDR3 coding sequence is TGCGCCAGCAGTTACGGGGATAATTCACCCCTCCACTTT. Encoded protein: CASSYGDNSPLHF.

The CDR3 bases are TGCGCCAGCAGCTTGGATGCGGGCTATGGCTACACCTTC. Its protein product is CASSLDAGYGYTF. The chain combines TRBV5-1 with TRBJ1-2; unclear D gene. V lost 0 bases to trimming and J lost 4 bases, with 7 bases between them. This CDR3 contains 13 residues. Germline CDR1 and CDR2: SGHRS and YFSETQ.

The rearrangement links TRBV30 to TRBJ2-7, with 8 bases identical to TRBD1. Losses at the gene ends were 5 bases for V and 6 bases for J; bases not matched to a gene: 9. From germline, CDR1 is GTSNPN and CDR2 SVGIG (reference sequence). The CDR3 runs to 13 residues. Written as DNA, the CDR3 is TGTGCCTGGTCGATCCCAGGGGGCCTCGAGCAGTACTTC. Protein: CAWSIPGGLEQYF.

In this sample, this clone turned up a few times. The V call is TRBV7-9, the J call TRBJ2-5; 10 bases align to TRBD2. The CDR3 is made up of 16 amino acids. V dropped 3 bases and J dropped 1; count of bases not matched to a gene: 5. Looked up from germline, CDR1 is SEHNR and CDR2 is FQNEAQ (reference sequence). In nucleotides, the CDR3 is TGTGCCAGCAGCTTGGGGCTAGCGGGAGTCCAAGAGACCCAGTACTTC. Translation gives CASSLGLAGVQETQYF.

V is TRBV2 and J is TRBJ2-3; weak D call: TRBD2 (6 bases). The CDR3 is 14 residues long. Per the germline V gene, CDR1 is SNHLY and CDR2 is FYNNEI. Trimming took 5 bases from V and 5 from J, leaving 14 bases between them. The CDR3 coding sequence is TGTGCCAGCAGTCCCCGGGACTCCCAAGATACGCAGTATTTT. This sequence encodes CASSPRDSQDTQYF.

The rearrangement joins TRBV19 to TRBJ1-4; maybe TRBD1 (6 bases). CDR3 length: 15 residues. V lost 1 base and J 13 bases, leaving 19 bases between the germline ends. Germline loops: CDR1 LNHDA, CDR2 SQIVND (reference sequence). In DNA, the CDR3 is TGTGCCAGTAGTATAGTCGGAAAACCGGGACAAGCACTGTTTTTT. This sequence encodes CASSIVGKPGQALFF.

The genes are TRBV21-1 and TRBJ2-1; TRBD1 was called by the table and not checked on the DNA. TRBV21-1 is given as a pseudogene. This CDR3 comprises 19 residues. The CDR3 bases are TGTGCCAGCAGCGGACGGACAGGGGGAACCCTTCCCTATTACAATGAGCAGTTCTTC. Translating it yields CASSGRTGGTLPYYNEQFF.

J is TRBJ2-7 and V is TRBV6-5, with 11 bases aligning to TRBD2. This CDR3 comprises 16 residues. V was pared by 2 bases and J by 2 bases, with 5 bases of the junction left unmatched. Germline V gives CDR1 MNHEY, CDR2 SVGAGI. For the CDR3, the DNA is TGTGCCAGCAGTTACGATTCTAGCGGGAGGCCCTACGAGCAGTACTTC. Protein sequence: CASSYDSSGRPYEQYF.

The chain is built from TRBV4-3 and TRBJ1-1, with unresolved D. V was shortened by 2 bases and J by 4 bases, with 14 bases between the two germline ends. The CDR3 is 15 amino acids. Germline CDR1 LGHNA, CDR2 YSLEER. CDR3 DNA: TGCGCCAGCAGCCAAAGCCAAAGTGATTCCACTGAAGCTTTCTTT. This sequence encodes CASSQSQSDSTEAFF.

The V call is TRBV6-4, the J call TRBJ2-1; TRBD2 aligns across 11 bases. CDR3 size: 15 residues. V shed 4 bases and J 9 bases; nucleotides not matched to a gene: 8. The germline V gene has CDR1 MRHNA and CDR2 SNTAGT. The CDR3 coding sequence is TGTGCCAGCAGTGTATCCACTAGCGGGAGTTTTGAGCAGTTCTTC. Amino acid sequence: CASSVSTSGSFEQFF.

This sequence joins TRBV21-1 and TRBJ2-3; no DNA check was done on the table's D call, TRBD2. TRBV21-1 represents a pseudogene. This CDR3 has 17 amino acids. Here the CDR3 DNA reads TGTGCCAGCAGCAACGGGACTAGGCTAAATGGCACAGATACGCAGTATTTT. It translates to CASSNGTRLNGTDTQYF.

The chain carries TRBV27 and TRBJ1-4; 10 bases agree with TRBD1. The junction had 6 bases not matched to a gene; V was cut back by 4 bases and J by 7 bases. Germline V CDR1 and CDR2: MNHEY, SMNVEV (reference sequence). This CDR3 spans 15 amino acids. The CDR3 sequence: CASSSTGGAGEKLFF. The CDR3 coding sequence is TGTGCCAGCAGTTCGACAGGGGGCGCTGGTGAAAAACTGTTTTTT.

The chain employs TRBV7-3 and TRBJ2-5; a weak D match, TRBD1 (6 bases). The V gene lost 3 bases and the J gene lost 5 bases, with 10 bases spanning the gap. Looked up from germline, CDR1 is SGHTA and CDR2 is FQGTGA. The CDR3 sequence is 13 residues long. CDR3 in amino acids: CASSFQGQETQYF. In DNA form, the CDR3 reads TGTGCCAGCAGCTTCCAGGGGCAGGAGACCCAGTACTTC.

This rearrangement joins TRBV7-9 to TRBJ2-4; the match to TRBD2 covers 7 bases. Germline values: CDR1 SEHNR, CDR2 FQNEAQ (reference sequence). The V and J ends lost 1 base and 0 bases, in that order; junction bases with no gene match: 3. The CDR3 loop spans 16 amino acids. For the CDR3, the DNA is TGTGCCAGCAGCTTAGGAGCGGGGCTAGCCAAAAACATTCAGTACTTC. Its translation is CASSLGAGLAKNIQYF.